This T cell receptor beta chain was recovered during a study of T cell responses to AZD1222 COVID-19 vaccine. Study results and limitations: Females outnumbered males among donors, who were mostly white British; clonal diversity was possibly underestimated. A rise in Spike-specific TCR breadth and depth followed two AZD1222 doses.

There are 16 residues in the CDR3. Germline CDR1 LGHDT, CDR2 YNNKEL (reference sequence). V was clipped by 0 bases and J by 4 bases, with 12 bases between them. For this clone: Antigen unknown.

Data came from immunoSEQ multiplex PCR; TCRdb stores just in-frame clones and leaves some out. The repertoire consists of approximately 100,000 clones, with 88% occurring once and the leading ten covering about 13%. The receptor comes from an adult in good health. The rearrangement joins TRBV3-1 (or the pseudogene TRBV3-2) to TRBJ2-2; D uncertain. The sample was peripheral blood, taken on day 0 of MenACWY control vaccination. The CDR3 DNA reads TGTGCCAGCAGCCAAGAAGCCCTAGTGGGCACCGGGGAGCTGTTTTTT. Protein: CASSQEALVGTGELFF.